The 10 T cell receptor beta chains below all came from one sample that was sequenced in a study of T cells in localized non-small cell lung cancer (dated by TCRdb to the early 2020s). The protocol used for the library was the immunoSEQ multiplex PCR assay. Not all clones reach the TCRdb copy of this immuneACCESS table, which keeps in-frame sequences only. Checked studies attribute under half of the gap to unresolved V genes and leave the rest unexplained. The sample profile shows some 25,000 clones; more than 85% of them were found once. The ten largest clones add up to under 3% of the sample. Specimen: peripheral blood, collected before any cancer treatment. The receptors were sampled from a woman aged 35-75 years with stage I lung adenocarcinoma.

The chain carries TRBV7-6 and TRBJ2-1; 9 bases are shared with TRBD2. The ends lost 0 bases at V and 6 bases at J; junction bases unmatched: 6. This CDR3 region has 16 residues. Per the germline V gene, CDR1 is SGHVS and CDR2 is FNYEAQ. CDR3 nucleotide sequence: TGTGCCAGCAGCTTAGCCGTAGCGGGAGTCGGCAATGAGCAGTTCTTC. Translation: CASSLAVAGVGNEQFF.

J is TRBJ1-1 and V is TRBV5-1, with D hard to call. This CDR3 comprises 14 residues. Germline-derived CDR1 and CDR2 are SGHRS and YFSETQ. The V and J ends lost 2 bases and 4 bases respectively, with 12 bases between them. CDR3 residues: CASSFGEGRTEAFF. The DNA of the CDR3 is TGCGCCAGCAGCTTCGGAGAAGGTCGCACTGAAGCTTTCTTT.

The chain links TRBV7-9 to TRBJ1-3; TRBD1 agrees at 10 bases. The germline CDR1 and CDR2 sequences are SEHNR and FQNEAQ (reference sequence). With 8 bases clipped from V and 6 bases from J, the junction kept 7 bases outside the gene matches. The CDR3 is made up of 14 amino acids. The CDR3 loop is CASSSRQGANTIYF. Written as DNA, the CDR3 is TGTGCCAGCTCTTCTCGACAGGGGGCAAACACCATATATTTT.

This chain uses TRBV28 with TRBJ1-4, with D tentatively TRBD1 (5 bases). Germline loops: CDR1 MDHEN, CDR2 SYDVKM. The CDR3 extends over 14 amino acids. V lost 6 bases and J 6 bases, leaving 14 bases between the germline ends. As DNA, the CDR3 is TGTGCCAGCAGGTTCGAATGGGGGTATGAAAAACTGTTTTTT. This translates into CASRFEWGYEKLFF.

This chain connects TRBV2 to TRBJ2-7; 11 nucleotides match TRBD2. The CDR3 runs to 14 residues. V shed 5 bases, J shed 2 bases, and the junction held 2 bases outside the gene matches. Germline loops: CDR1 SNHLY, CDR2 FYNNEI. The CDR3 DNA reads TGTGCCAGCAGTAGACTAGCGGGGCCCTACGAGCAGTACTTC. Its translation is CASSRLAGPYEQYF. The complete variable domain, with remaining parts taken from reference TRBV2 and TRBJ2-7, reads EPEVTQTPSHQVTQMGQEVILRCVPISNHLYFYWYRQILGQKVEFLVSFYNNEISEKSEIFDDQFSVERPDGSNFTLKIRSTKLEDSAMYFCASSRLAGPYEQYFGPGTRLTVT.

The chain has TRBV18 and TRBJ2-2; TRBD1 aligns across 9 bases. This CDR3 spans 15 amino acids. Germline assignment: CDR1 KGHSH and CDR2 LQKENI. V shed 5 bases and J 7 bases; nucleotides not matched to a gene: 8. The CDR3 loop is CASSYTGGAVGELFF. The CDR3, as DNA: TGTGCCAGCTCATACACAGGGGGCGCCGTCGGGGAGCTGTTTTTT. The full variable domain, in which reference TRBV18 and TRBJ2-2 provide the parts outside the CDR3, is NAGVMQNPRHLVRRRGQEARLRCSPMKGHSHVYWYRQLPEEGLKFMVYLQKENIIDESGMPKERFSAEFPKEGPSILRIQQVVRGDSAAYFCASSYTGGAVGELFFGEGSRLTVL.

The chain has TRBV2 and TRBJ2-7; D is undetermined. Per the germline V gene, CDR1 is SNHLY and CDR2 is FYNNEI. The CDR3 sequence is 13 residues long. The V gene lost 7 bases and the J gene lost 3 bases, with 13 bases spanning the gap. This chain's CDR3 is CASTPRRYYEQYF. The CDR3 coding sequence is TGTGCCAGCACCCCGCGGCGGTACTACGAGCAGTACTTC.

This clone was picked up one time. The chain carries TRBV11-3 and TRBJ2-7; 9 nucleotides line up with TRBD1. Germline loops: CDR1 SGHNT, CDR2 YENEEA. CDR3 length: 15 amino acids. Losses at the gene ends were 5 bases for V and 5 bases for J; bases not matched to a gene: 10. The CDR3 coding sequence is TGTGCCAGCAGCGCTGGGGGGACAGGGAACGACGAGCAGTACTTC. Amino acid sequence: CASSAGGTGNDEQYF.

The V and J genes are TRBV27 and TRBJ1-5; D might be TRBD1 (5 bases). Germline V gives CDR1 MNHEY, CDR2 SMNVEV (reference sequence). The V gene lost 8 bases and the J gene lost 7 bases, with 18 bases spanning the gap. The CDR3 runs to 14 residues. The CDR3 region has the DNA TGTGCCAGCTTCTTAGGGGAGGGTGGACAGCCCCAGCATTTT. Its translation: CASFLGEGGQPQHF.

The chain links TRBV11-1 to TRBJ1-1; the D is unclear. In germline, CDR1 is SGHAT, CDR2 FQDESV (reference sequence). V dropped 0 bases and J dropped 3 bases, with 5 bases sitting between them. This CDR3 has 13 amino acids. CDR3 protein: CASSLAAHTEAFF. Written as DNA, the CDR3 is TGTGCCAGCAGCTTAGCGGCTCACACTGAAGCTTTCTTT.